Below are 18 T cell receptor beta chains sequenced from a single sample in a study of cytomegalovirus exposure and HLA in healthy donors. Vbeta (60) and Jbeta (13) primers were used in the PCR. Generated by immunoSEQ multiplex PCR, the TCRdb table keeps only in-frame clones and is missing some. The sample shows some 190,000 clones, around 83% of them seen only once. Sample: PBMCs. These receptors all stem from a man aged 35 to 55 in good health and CMV-seropositive.

V usage is TRBV7-2 and J usage is TRBJ1-2; D possibly corresponds to TRBD1 (5 bases). CDR1 and CDR2 from the germline V gene are SGHTA and FQGNSA. The CDR3 runs to 16 residues. Trimming pared 6 bases from V and 0 bases from J, leaving 17 bases between. The CDR3 is CASSSGWQRTNYGYTF. CDR3 in DNA: TGTGCCAGCAGTTCAGGGTGGCAGAGAACTAACTATGGCTACACCTTC.

The rearrangement uses TRBV7-2 and TRBJ2-1; D may be TRBD2 (6 bases). The CDR3 consists of 14 residues. Germline V gene data show CDR1 as SGHTA and CDR2 as FQGNSA. V was trimmed by 4 bases and J by 10 bases, leaving 17 bases between them. CDR3 sequence reads: CASSSGGPLAEQFF. The CDR3 region has the DNA TGTGCCAGCAGCTCAGGAGGGCCCCTGGCCGAGCAGTTCTTC.

The rearrangement uses TRBV5-1 and TRBJ2-3; D not resolved. Germline V gene data show CDR1 as SGHRS and CDR2 as YFSETQ. Trimming took 2 bases from V and 2 from J, leaving 15 bases between them. CDR3 length equals 16 residues. The CDR3 nucleotides read TGCGCCAGCAGCTTTGGTCGTCCGGTACCCACAGATACGCAGTATTTT. It is translated as CASSFGRPVPTDTQYF.

In nucleotides, the CDR3 is TGTGCCTGGAGCCCGGGACTAGCGGGAGGGGCTGATGAGCAGTTCTTC. The encoded protein is CAWSPGLAGGADEQFF. The chain couples TRBV30 to TRBJ2-1, with 16 bases fitting TRBD2. CDR3 length: 16 amino acids. CDR1 and CDR2 (germline): GTSNPN, SVGIG (reference sequence). The V and J ends lost 3 bases and 8 bases, in that order; junction bases with no gene match: 7.

The chain couples TRBV13 to TRBJ1-6; D ambiguous. With 5 bases removed from V and 8 bases from J, the gap between germline ends came to 10 bases. CDR1 PRHDT and CDR2 FYEKMQ come from the germline V gene (reference sequence). The CDR3 runs 13 residues. CDR3 nucleotide sequence: TGTGCCAGCAGCCCCGCAAGAGATTCACCCCTCCACTTT. This translates into CASSPARDSPLHF.

Only one count was recorded for this clone. The chain joins TRBV5-1 to TRBJ2-5, with 11 bases identical to TRBD2. The DNA end is more similar to TRBJ2-7, so the J call may be wrong. CDR3 length: 15 amino acids. Germline values: CDR1 SGHRS, CDR2 YFSETQ. CDR3 sequence reads: CASSPGTSGVYEQYF. DNA for the CDR3: TGCGCCAGCAGCCCCGGGACTAGCGGTGTCTACGAGCAGTACTTC.

This clone occurred a few times. The chain recombines TRBV25-1 with TRBJ2-5; 7 nucleotides line up with TRBD1. CDR3 length: 14 residues. The V gene end was trimmed by 1 base and the J gene end by 3 bases; junction bases not matched to a gene: 2. The germline CDR1 and CDR2 sequences are MGHDK and SYGVNS. This CDR3 is CASSEFRGKETQYF. In nucleotides, the CDR3 is TGTGCCAGCAGTGAATTCAGGGGGAAAGAGACCCAGTACTTC.

This rearrangement joins TRBV29-1 to TRBJ2-7; 12 nucleotides match TRBD2. J gave up 6 bases and V 7 bases, and 7 bases lay outside the gene matches. The CDR3 has 13 amino acids. The germline gives CDR1 SQVTM, CDR2 ANQGSEA. The CDR3 coding sequence is TGCAGCGCACAGACTAGCGGGAGATCCGAGCAGTACTTC. As protein: CSAQTSGRSEQYF.

This chain connects TRBV6-6 to TRBJ2-3, with a weak D call TRBD1 (5 bases). CDR3 size: 12 residues. Trimming shortened V by 6 bases and J by 7 bases, and 11 bases separated the two germline ends. CDR1 and CDR2 from the germline V gene are MNHNY and SVGAGI (reference sequence). In DNA, the CDR3 is TGTGCCAGCAGCTCCGACAGAAATACGCAGTATTTT. Amino acids: CASSSDRNTQYF.

Comments on this clone: The junction departs from the called germline gene at one end, perhaps through a read error. The V and J genes are TRBV13 and TRBJ2-6; 11 nucleotides match TRBD2. Germline V gives CDR1 PRHDT, CDR2 FYEKMQ (reference sequence). This CDR3 contains 18 residues. The CDR3, as DNA: TGTGCCAGCAGCTTAGGCCTAGCGGGAGGATCTGGGGCCAACGGCCTGACTTTC. Its translation is CASSLGLAGGSGANGLTF.

The rearrangement links TRBV27 to TRBJ1-4, with D possibly TRBD1 on 5 matching bases. The CDR3 extends over 14 amino acids. Looked up from germline, CDR1 is MNHEY and CDR2 is SMNVEV (reference sequence). V shed 3 bases and J shed 4 bases, with 9 bases lying between them. The CDR3 DNA reads TGTGCCAGCAGTTTTAAGGGGTTTAATGAAAAACTGTTTTTT. This sequence encodes CASSFKGFNEKLFF.

This chain uses TRBV19 with TRBJ1-4; 7 bases are shared with TRBD1. Germline CDR1 is LNHDA and CDR2 is SQIVND (reference sequence). CDR3 length: 16 residues. With 8 bases clipped from V and 4 bases from J, the junction kept 13 bases outside the gene matches. The CDR3 spells CASPYGGQRINEKLFF. DNA for the CDR3: TGTGCCAGTCCTTACGGGGGACAGCGAATTAATGAAAAACTGTTTTTT. The variable domain in full, completed from reference TRBV19 and TRBJ1-4, reads DGGITQSPKYLFRKEGQNVTLSCEQNLNHDAMYWYRQDPGQGLRLIYYSQIVNDFQKGDIAEGYSVSREKKESFPLTVTSAQKNPTAFYLCASPYGGQRINEKLFFGSGTQLSVL.

The V and J genes are TRBV2 and TRBJ1-4; possible D gene TRBD1, 5 bases. Germline values: CDR1 SNHLY, CDR2 FYNNEI. The length of the CDR3 is 11 residues. V was shortened by 3 bases and J by 16 bases, with 12 bases between the two germline ends. CDR3 DNA: TGTGCCAGCAGTGACTTGGGGGGAAAGTTTTTT. Translated: CASSDLGGKFF.

The rearrangement joins TRBV5-1 to TRBJ1-2; TRBD1 is a possible D gene (5 bases). Trimming took off 0 bases at V and 4 bases at J, with 13 bases between the two ends. Germline V gene data show CDR1 as SGHRS and CDR2 as YFSETQ. This CDR3 has 15 amino acids. CDR3 nucleotides: TGCGCCAGCAGCTTGGCCGGGGGGATAGGCTATGGCTACACCTTC. Amino acids: CASSLAGGIGYGYTF.

The CDR3 DNA reads TGTGCCAGCAGTGAAATACTGGGGACAGGGGCCTTGGGAAATCAGCCCCAGCATTTT. It encodes CASSEILGTGALGNQPQHF. This chain connects TRBV6-1 to TRBJ1-5, with TRBD1 identical over 10 bases. Germline CDR1 is MNHNS and CDR2 is SASEGT. Losses at the gene ends were 2 bases for V and 4 bases for J; bases not matched to a gene: 14. This CDR3 comprises 19 residues.

The V call is TRBV6-1, the J call TRBJ1-1, with TRBD1 matching 8 bases. The V gene end was trimmed by 8 bases and the J gene end by 1 base; junction bases not matched to a gene: 3. Germline V CDR1 and CDR2: MNHNS, SASEGT. The CDR3 is 13 residues long. The CDR3 region is CASGTGPNTEAFF. As DNA, the CDR3 is TGTGCCAGCGGGACAGGACCGAACACTGAAGCTTTCTTT.

This chain uses TRBV5-1 with TRBJ1-2; possibly TRBD1 for D (5 bases). There are 12 residues in the CDR3. Per the germline V gene, CDR1 is SGHRS and CDR2 is YFSETQ. V was shortened by 0 bases and J by 9 bases, with 9 bases between the two germline ends. The CDR3 DNA reads TGCGCCAGCAGCTTGGCGGGGGGAAGCTACACCTTC. Amino acids: CASSLAGGSYTF.

This clone was seen a single time. The rearrangement uses TRBV30 and TRBJ1-3; the D is unclear. The CDR3 is made up of 13 amino acids. Germline assignment: CDR1 GTSNPN and CDR2 SVGIG (reference sequence). V lost 3 bases to trimming and J lost 2 bases, with 8 bases between them. The CDR3 DNA sequence: TGTGCCTGGAGGGGCAGTGCTGGAAACACCATATATTTT. Translating it yields CAWRGSAGNTIYF.